Following are 12 T cell receptor beta chains from one sample sequenced in a study of CXCR3-negative and CXCR3-positive naive CD8 T cells. It was by 5' RACE with UMI labels that the TRB cDNA libraries were prepared. TCRdb re-called the 5' RACE reads; every CDR3 protein appears as one record, without DNA. The specimen's table records about 48,000 distinct CDR3 sequences. The sequenced sample was memory CD8+ T cells from blood. The receptors come from a human donor in good health. Some clones in this sample may be carry-over from other donors' samples.

This chain joins TRBV29-1 and TRBJ2-3; TCRdb reports TRBD2, a call that lacks DNA to check it against. The CDR3 has 14 residues. Germline loops: CDR1 SQVTM, CDR2 ANQGSEA. CDR3 protein: CSVQTSGGTDTQYF.

This chain joins TRBV28 and TRBJ1-1; TCRdb names TRBD1, which stays unverified in the absence of DNA. Germline CDR1 is MDHEN and CDR2 is SYDVKM. The CDR3 has 14 residues. The CDR3 reads CASILRADNTEAFF.

The rearrangement links TRBV7-6 to TRBJ1-1. There are 16 residues in the CDR3. Germline values: CDR1 SGHVS, CDR2 FNYEAQ. The CDR3 sequence is CASSLATFGEDTEAFF. Full variable domain (outside the CDR3, taken from reference TRBV7-6 and TRBJ1-1): GAGVSQSPRYKVTKRGQDVALRCDPISGHVSLYWYRQALGQGPEFLTYFNYEAQQDKSGLPNDRFSAERPEGSISTLTIQRTEQRDSAMYRCASSLATFGEDTEAFFGQGTRLTVV.

This sequence joins TRBV7-3 and TRBJ2-1. Per germline, CDR1 SGHTA and CDR2 FQGTGA. The CDR3 runs to 14 residues. The CDR3 here is CASSLTDDHNEQFF.

The rearrangement joins TRBV29-1 to TRBJ2-1; TCRdb designates TRBD1, a call that cannot be tested without DNA. CDR1 and CDR2 from the germline V gene are SQVTM and ANQGSEA. This CDR3 is built from 14 residues. The CDR3 region is CSVVPGVSYNEQFF.

The gene calls are TRBV15 and TRBJ1-1; the D gene TCRdb calls, TRBD1, cannot be checked with no DNA. This CDR3 comprises 15 residues. From germline, CDR1 is LNHNV and CDR2 YYDKDF (reference sequence). CDR3 sequence reads: CATSTAGGWNTEAFF.

The rearrangement joins TRBV6-2 or TRBV6-3 to TRBJ2-3; TCRdb names TRBD1, which stays unverified in the absence of DNA. The CDR3 extends over 14 amino acids. Germline V lookup: CDR1 MNHEY, CDR2 SVGEGT. The CDR3 spells CASSYVRGSDTQYF.

The chain recombines TRBV30 with TRBJ1-2; TCRdb designates TRBD1, a call that cannot be tested without DNA. The CDR3 runs 12 residues. Germline loops: CDR1 GTSNPN, CDR2 SVGIG (reference sequence). CDR3 sequence: CAWAGTGKGYTF. Full variable domain (remainder filled in from reference TRBV30 and TRBJ1-2): SQTIHQWPATLVQPVGSPLSLECTVEGTSNPNLYWYRQAAGRGLQLLFYSVGIGQISSEVPQNLSASRPQDRQFILSSKKLLLSDSGFYLCAWAGTGKGYTFGSGTRLTVV.

The chain links TRBV6-5 to TRBJ1-1; TCRdb returns TRBD1, unconfirmable since there is no DNA. CDR1 and CDR2 from the germline V gene are MNHEY and SVGAGI. This CDR3 has 15 residues. This chain's CDR3 is CASSYMGGGSTEAFF.

This chain uses TRBV20-1 with TRBJ2-7. The V gene's germline CDR1 is DFQATT and CDR2 SNEGSKA (reference sequence). CDR3 size: 15 residues. This chain's CDR3 is CSARDWAGSSDEQYF.

The J gene is TRBJ2-1, the V gene TRBV29-1; the TCRdb D gene call, TRBD2, has no DNA to confirm it. Germline V gives CDR1 SQVTM, CDR2 ANQGSEA. CDR3 length: 15 residues. The CDR3 region is CSVVLREPSYNEQFF.

The chain uses TRBV28 and TRBJ1-3; the TCRdb call, TRBD1, lacks DNA for checking. Looked up from germline, CDR1 is MDHEN and CDR2 is SYDVKM. The CDR3 totals 17 residues. CDR3 protein: CASRKDPGTGFGNTIYF.